This entry is about one T cell receptor (beta chain). The antigen remains unidentified. The data are from a study of human T cells and chemical hapten exposure. General observations from the study: Controls formed significantly fewer large CDR3 similarity clusters than expanded TCRs did.

The CDR3 has 16 residues. Germline assignment: CDR1 SGDLS and CDR2 YYNGEE. The J segment lost 0 bases and the V segment lost 4 bases, leaving 4 bases of the junction unmatched. The time point was: patch test 2, 6 weeks after DPC sensitization. The treatment denotes: therapeutic diphenylcyclopropenone sensitization with weekly scalp DPC. Participating donors were patients with alopecia, aged 18 to 70 years, considered appropriate candidates for DPC. The library labeled individual cDNA molecules by adding unique molecular identifiers to them. Using its own MiXCR run on the RACE reads, TCRdb lists one record per CDR3 protein. The table lists 360,000 or so distinct CDR3 sequences, more than 5% of them singletons.

The chain combines TRBV9 with TRBJ2-3, with 11 bases matching TRBD2. Material: whole blood, obtained in connection with sensitization to the hapten diphenylcyclopropenone (DPC). This receptor was obtained from a woman younger than 35 with alopecia areata. Some clones in this sample may be carry-over from other donors' samples. The DNA for the CDR3 is TGTGCCAGCAGCATCGGGACTAGCGGAAGCACAGATACGCAGTATTTT. Translated: CASSIGTSGSTDTQYF.